The 17 T cell receptor beta chains below come from one sample, sequenced in a study of blood T cell repertoires in COVID-19 (TCRdb year 2020). The library relied on the immunoSEQ multiplex PCR assay. TCRdb took this table from immuneACCESS and kept in-frame rearrangements with V and J called. Such tables lack part of the clones; where checked against another copy, unresolved V genes explain under half of the gap, and the rest is unexplained. This sample comprises about 45,000 clones, around 86% of them detected only once. The top ten clonotypes cover approximately 4.7% of the sample. The material sequenced was peripheral blood. Receptor source: a human donor in a cohort sampled during active COVID-19.

This chain links TRBV28 with TRBJ1-6; tentative D call: TRBD1 (6 bases). The V end was cut by 4 bases, the J end by 9 bases, with 16 bases between. Germline CDR1 reads MDHEN; CDR2 reads SYDVKM. CDR3 length: 15 residues. The CDR3 loop is CASSSSDRVSSPLHF. DNA of the CDR3: TGTGCCAGCAGTTCCTCGGACAGAGTGTCTTCACCCCTCCACTTT.

CDR3 DNA: TGTGCCAGCAGTTACCGGCGGGTGGCAGATACGCAGTATTTT. Protein sequence: CASSYRRVADTQYF. The rearrangement joins TRBV6-2 or TRBV6-3 to TRBJ2-3; TRBD2 might be the D (5 bases). The germline CDR1 and CDR2 sequences are MNHEY and SVGEGT. V was pared by 2 bases and J by 4 bases, with 10 bases between. CDR3 size: 14 residues.

This clone came up a few times. The gene calls are TRBV2 and TRBJ2-1; 7 bases are a match to TRBD1. The V segment lost 7 bases and the J segment 0 bases; nucleotides outside the gene matches: 12. This CDR3 spans 17 amino acids. Germline V gene data show CDR1 as SNHLY and CDR2 as FYNNEI. This chain's CDR3 is CASIYRDRIHSYNEQFF. The DNA of the CDR3 is TGTGCCAGCATCTACCGGGACAGAATACACTCCTACAATGAGCAGTTCTTC.

This clone was observed a handful of times. The V call is TRBV7-9, the J call TRBJ2-6; D possibly corresponds to TRBD2 (7 bases). V lost 10 bases, J lost 4 bases, and 20 bases lay in between. Per the germline V gene, CDR1 is SEHNR and CDR2 is FQNEAQ (reference sequence). The CDR3 consists of 16 residues. The CDR3 DNA follows: TGTGCCACCCCAGCCCGGGGGGCGCCGGGGGCCAACGTCCTGACTTTC. Its translation: CATPARGAPGANVLTF.

The gene calls are TRBV2 and TRBJ2-7; 7 nucleotides line up with TRBD1. There are 15 residues in the CDR3. V shed 6 bases and J 1 base; nucleotides not matched to a gene: 9. The germline gives CDR1 SNHLY, CDR2 FYNNEI. CDR3 sequence (DNA): TGTGCCAGCAGGGAGAAGACAGGGCCATCCTACGAGCAGTACTTC. Encoded protein: CASREKTGPSYEQYF.

The chain joins TRBV6-5 to TRBJ2-7, with TRBD1 as a possible D gene (6 bases). The CDR3 sequence is 14 residues long. V lost 2 bases and J 2 bases, leaving 10 bases between the germline ends. CDR1 is MNHEY and CDR2 is SVGAGI in the germline V gene. The CDR3 is CASSYDTGPYEQYF. The CDR3 nucleotides read TGTGCCAGCAGTTACGATACAGGGCCCTACGAGCAGTACTTC.

The chain employs TRBV6-2 or TRBV6-3 and TRBJ2-2; 11 bases fit TRBD2. This CDR3 has 14 residues. Losses at the gene ends were 5 bases for V and 7 bases for J; bases not matched to a gene: 3. Germline V gene sequence: CDR1 MNHEY, CDR2 SVGEGT. The DNA for the CDR3 is TGTGCCAGCAGTGTAGCGGGAGGGGGCGGGGAGCTGTTTTTT. Its protein product is CASSVAGGGGELFF.

The rearrangement uses TRBV18 and TRBJ2-7, with D maybe TRBD1 (6 bases). Looked up from germline, CDR1 is KGHSH and CDR2 is LQKENI. There are 14 residues in the CDR3. Trimming cost V 2 bases and J 2 bases, with 10 bases left between them. Written as DNA, the CDR3 is TGTGCCAGCTCACCAAACAGGGACACCTACGAGCAGTACTTC. Protein: CASSPNRDTYEQYF. The full variable domain, with the rest looked up from reference TRBV18 and TRBJ2-7, is NAGVMQNPRHLVRRRGQEARLRCSPMKGHSHVYWYRQLPEEGLKFMVYLQKENIIDESGMPKERFSAEFPKEGPSILRIQQVVRGDSAAYFCASSPNRDTYEQYFGPGTRLTVT.

This clone has just one count. The chain carries TRBV5-8 and TRBJ1-4; TRBD1 might be the D (6 bases). CDR3 size: 14 residues. With 1 base removed from V and 7 bases from J, the gap between germline ends came to 11 bases. CDR1 is SGHTS, CDR2 YDEGEE, per germline. The CDR3 protein is CASSLTGRAEKLFF. CDR3 nucleotide sequence: TGTGCCAGCAGCTTGACAGGGCGGGCTGAAAAACTGTTTTTT.

CDR3: CASSSGTYRTDEQYF. In DNA form, the CDR3 reads TGTGCCAGCAGTTCAGGGACATATCGAACGGACGAGCAGTACTTC. V usage is TRBV28 and J usage is TRBJ2-7; D possibly corresponds to TRBD1 (6 bases). Germline lookup yields CDR1 MDHEN and CDR2 SYDVKM. The CDR3 extends over 15 amino acids. V was cut by 4 bases and J by 5 bases, with 18 bases left in between.

In this sample, this clone turned up a few times. V and J are TRBV19 and TRBJ2-2, with TRBD2 identical over 13 bases. Germline V lookup: CDR1 LNHDA, CDR2 SQIVND (reference sequence). After removal of 4 bases from V and 6 bases from J, the junction contained 11 bases not matched to a gene. The CDR3 is made up of 18 amino acids. This chain's CDR3 is CASSKGLAGYETSGELFF. CDR3 bases: TGTGCCAGTAGTAAGGGACTAGCGGGATATGAAACCTCCGGGGAGCTGTTTTTT. The full variable domain, with the rest looked up from reference TRBV19 and TRBJ2-2, is DGGITQSPKYLFRKEGQNVTLSCEQNLNHDAMYWYRQDPGQGLRLIYYSQIVNDFQKGDIAEGYSVSREKKESFPLTVTSAQKNPTAFYLCASSKGLAGYETSGELFFGEGSRLTVL.

The CDR3 sequence is CASSSRRGRGGYEQYF. The CDR3 coding sequence is TGTGCCAGCAGTTCCCGGCGGGGGAGGGGGGGCTACGAGCAGTACTTC. The chain couples TRBV28 to TRBJ2-7, with D possibly TRBD2 on 7 matching bases. Trimming removed 4 bases from V and 3 bases from J, with 19 bases in between. The CDR3 spans 16 residues. CDR1 and CDR2 from the germline V gene are MDHEN and SYDVKM.

This clone is labeled as medium-sized (0.01 to 0.1%). The V call is TRBV18, the J call TRBJ1-4, with no clear D. V lost 1 base to trimming and J lost 7 bases, with 16 bases between them. Germline CDR1 KGHSH, CDR2 LQKENI. This CDR3 contains 16 residues. The CDR3 DNA reads as TGTGCCAGCTCACCACAGTCGACCCTACGGGGTGAAAAACTGTTTTTT. Amino acid sequence: CASSPQSTLRGEKLFF.

This clone was observed a single time. The V call is TRBV18, the J call TRBJ2-4; 12 bases line up with TRBD2. In germline, CDR1 is KGHSH, CDR2 LQKENI. V was pared by 3 bases and J by 3 bases, with 3 bases of the junction left unmatched. This CDR3 is 16 amino acids long. In DNA, the CDR3 is TGTGCCAGCTCACCGACTAGCGGGAGCGTCAAAAACATTCAGTACTTC. Protein: CASSPTSGSVKNIQYF.

V is TRBV19 and J is TRBJ1-4, with D perhaps matching TRBD1 (6 bases). CDR3 length equals 15 residues. Germline CDR1 reads LNHDA; CDR2 reads SQIVND (reference sequence). The germline V and J ends were trimmed by 7 bases and 5 bases, with 17 bases remaining between them. CDR3 bases: TGTGCCAGTATTCAACTCGGGACACCCAATGAAAAACTGTTTTTT. Translation gives CASIQLGTPNEKLFF.

This chain connects TRBV28 to TRBJ2-1; 10 nucleotides align to TRBD2. Germline CDR1 MDHEN, CDR2 SYDVKM. This CDR3 comprises 16 residues. Trimming cost V 2 bases and J 7 bases; bases outside gene matches: 8. This CDR3 is CASSLASSGSHNEQFF. CDR3 coding DNA: TGTGCCAGCAGTTTAGCCTCTAGCGGGAGTCATAATGAGCAGTTCTTC.

The V call is TRBV19, the J call TRBJ2-2; TRBD1 agrees at 9 bases. The CDR3 runs to 18 residues. Losses at the gene ends were 2 bases for V and 5 bases for J; bases not matched to a gene: 12. Germline loops: CDR1 LNHDA, CDR2 SQIVND (reference sequence). DNA of the CDR3: TGTGCCAGTAGTATATCTACCGGGGACAGGGTGCGTACCGGGGAGCTGTTTTTT. Translation: CASSISTGDRVRTGELFF.